Listed here are 5 T cell receptor beta chains from one sample, sequenced in a study of control samples from healthy donors and cancer patients (TCRdb year 2020). The library was obtained by the immunoSEQ multiplex PCR assay. TCRdb re-hosts the immuneACCESS table, in-frame sequences only. Its copies lack some clones; in the studies checked, an unresolved V gene accounts for under half of them, and the cause for the rest is not known. The sample data list 150,000 to 200,000 clones, and roughly 94% of these were observed just once. The top ten clonotypes cover around 13% of the sample. The sequencing input was PBMCs. These receptors were obtained from a man aged 55 to 70 with colorectal cancer.

The V call is TRBV6-5, the J call TRBJ2-7; 8 positions agree with TRBD1. CDR1 is MNHEY, CDR2 SVGAGI, per germline. Trimming removed 6 bases from V and 3 bases from J; junction bases left unmatched: 10. The CDR3 totals 15 residues. Written as DNA, the CDR3 is TGTGCCAGCAGGCAGCGGACAGGGCAACTCTACGAGCAGTACTTC. Translation gives CASRQRTGQLYEQYF.

The chain is built from TRBV4-3 and TRBJ2-7; 7 nucleotides agree with TRBD1. V lost 6 bases to trimming and J lost 2 bases; unmatched junction nucleotides: 10. The V gene's germline CDR1 is LGHNA and CDR2 YSLEER. The CDR3 is made up of 15 amino acids. CDR3 residues: CASSRDRQETYEQYF. CDR3 DNA sequence: TGCGCCAGCAGTCGGGACAGACAAGAGACCTACGAGCAGTACTTC.

The rearrangement joins TRBV6-5 to TRBJ1-2; unclear D gene. Germline lookup yields CDR1 MNHEY and CDR2 SVGAGI. The CDR3 extends over 16 amino acids. Trimming removed 0 bases from V and 0 bases from J, with 11 bases in between. CDR3 sequence: CASSYSMDGPNYGYTF. The CDR3, as DNA: TGTGCCAGCAGTTACTCGATGGACGGCCCTAACTATGGCTACACCTTC.

The chain has TRBV4-1 and TRBJ2-7; 8 nucleotides line up with TRBD1. After removal of 5 bases from V and 5 bases from J, the junction contained 8 bases not matched to a gene. The CDR3 totals 14 residues. In germline, CDR1 is MGHRA, CDR2 YSYEKL. The CDR3 protein is CASSDRGAGDEQYF. CDR3 in DNA: TGCGCCAGCAGCGACAGGGGTGCGGGCGACGAGCAGTACTTC.

Details on this clone: Other DNA sequences in the same sample also yield this CDR3. The gene calls are TRBV12-5 and TRBJ2-2, with 9 bases that match TRBD2. This CDR3 has 18 residues. V trimming: 2 bases; J trimming: 4 bases; junction bases outside the gene matches: 11. CDR1 and CDR2 (germline): LGHNT, FRNRAP. The CDR3 is CASGLWVAGGQGTGELFF. DNA of the CDR3: TGTGCTAGTGGTTTGTGGGTCGCGGGGGGGCAAGGCACCGGGGAGCTGTTTTTT.